These 7 T cell receptor beta chains came from one sample sequenced in a study of cytomegalovirus exposure and HLA in healthy donors. The PCR ran on 60 Vbeta and 13 Jbeta primers. TCRdb's table, derived via immunoSEQ multiplex PCR, lists solely in-frame clones and lacks some. This table holds fewer than 150,000 clones, approximately 80% found once. Sequencing input: PBMCs. Receptors were obtained from a man aged 35 to 55 in good health and CMV-seronegative.

This clone is a singleton in its sample. The rearrangement uses TRBV2 and TRBJ2-5; D is ambiguous. Judging by the DNA end, TRBJ2-7 fits better; the J call may be wrong. Germline V lookup: CDR1 SNHLY, CDR2 FYNNEI. The CDR3 runs 14 residues. The CDR3 nucleotides read TGTGCCAGCTCCCGAGGTGAGCGTTTCTACGAGCAGTACTTC. Amino acid sequence: CASSRGERFYEQYF.

The chain recombines TRBV27 with TRBJ2-7; the D gene is possibly TRBD1 (7 bases). CDR3 length: 15 amino acids. Germline values: CDR1 MNHEY, CDR2 SMNVEV (reference sequence). Trimming stripped 5 bases from V and 3 bases from J, with 17 bases between. The CDR3 region has the DNA TGTGCCAGCAGTCGCGACAGGGCGGGGTACTACGAGCAGTACTTC. Its protein product is CASSRDRAGYYEQYF.

The chain links TRBV5-1 to TRBJ2-7, with D possibly matching TRBD1 (5 bases). Germline V lookup: CDR1 SGHRS, CDR2 YFSETQ. The CDR3 covers 15 residues. Trimming took 0 bases from V and 0 from J, leaving 10 bases between them. The CDR3 nucleotides read TGCGCCAGCAGCTTGGACAGGTCCAGCTCCTACGAGCAGTACTTC. Translation gives CASSLDRSSSYEQYF.

A single count supports this clone. The rearrangement joins TRBV4-1 to TRBJ1-2, with D tentatively TRBD1 (6 bases). V was clipped by 1 base and J by 0 bases, with 12 bases between them. This CDR3 spans 16 amino acids. Germline V gene data show CDR1 as MGHRA and CDR2 as YSYEKL. The CDR3 nucleotides are TGCGCCAGCAGCCAAGTGTCAAGGGGGACTAACTATGGCTACACCTTC. Translated: CASSQVSRGTNYGYTF.

This sequence joins TRBV28 and TRBJ1-2; a weak D match, TRBD1 (6 bases). The CDR3 has 14 residues. The V end lost 3 bases, the J end lost 6 bases, and 14 bases lay between the germline ends. Germline loops: CDR1 MDHEN, CDR2 SYDVKM. The CDR3 loop is CASSLTDRWHGYTF. CDR3 nucleotides: TGTGCCAGCAGTTTGACGGACAGATGGCATGGCTACACCTTC.

In this sample, this clone turned up a few times. The V call is TRBV7-9, the J call TRBJ2-5, with TRBD1 identical over 9 bases. V lost 8 bases to trimming and J lost 3 bases; unmatched junction nucleotides: 10. The CDR3 extends over 15 amino acids. From germline, CDR1 is SEHNR and CDR2 FQNEAQ (reference sequence). The CDR3 region has the DNA TGTGCCAGCCTACGGACGGGACAGGGTGAAGAGACCCAGTACTTC. Protein sequence: CASLRTGQGEETQYF.

This chain connects TRBV5-1 to TRBJ2-1; weak D call: TRBD2 (6 bases). The V gene's germline CDR1 is SGHRS and CDR2 YFSETQ. CDR3 size: 15 residues. Trimming removed 2 bases at V and 4 bases at J, with 13 bases between. The CDR3 region has the DNA TGCGCCAGCAGCTTCAGTAGCGGAGGGTACAATGAGCAGTTCTTC. It specifies CASSFSSGGYNEQFF.